This paragraph reports one T cell receptor (beta chain). The data are from a study of shared clonotypes between healthy human individuals. Libraries were prepared by immunoSEQ multiplex PCR; TCRdb keeps only in-frame clonotypes and omits some of them. This sample has about 1,900,000 clones, with about 94% found just once. Naive CD8 cells lacked CD45RO and underwent positive selection for CCR7, leaving out terminally differentiated effector memory CD45RA+ cells. The CDR3 has 13 residues. Trimming took 2 bases from V and 5 from J, leaving 9 bases between them. CDR1 and CDR2 (germline): MNHEY, SMNVEV (reference sequence).

The specimen sequenced was naive CD8+ T cells sorted from blood. This sequence joins TRBV27 and TRBJ2-5, with a tentative D call TRBD2 (6 bases). The TCR originated in a man younger than 30 in good health. The chain's CDR3 is CASSLGGMETQYF. CDR3 in DNA: TGTGCCAGCAGTTTAGGGGGGATGGAGACCCAGTACTTC.